One and the same sample provided the 4 T cell receptor beta chains below, sequenced in a study of T cells in localized non-small cell lung cancer. TCRdb's copy holds only in-frame clones and misses some; the assay was immunoSEQ multiplex PCR. The top ten clones hold approximately 1.2% of a sample with 70,000 to 85,000 clones, 70% to 85% of them seen once. Sequencing was performed on peripheral blood, taken before any cancer treatment. The receptors were gathered from a female donor over 55 with stage I lung adenocarcinoma.

The chain recombines TRBV29-1 with TRBJ2-5; TRBD2 matches 8 bases. The trim removed 7 bases at V and 4 bases at J, leaving 5 bases unmatched. The germline V gene has CDR1 SQVTM and CDR2 ANQGSEA. The CDR3 totals 12 residues. The CDR3 loop is CSASGGGETQYF. DNA of the CDR3: TGCAGCGCGAGCGGGGGTGGAGAGACCCAGTACTTC.

The chain employs TRBV6-1 and TRBJ2-2; no clear D gene. This CDR3 is built from 12 residues. V shed 7 bases and J shed 1 base, with 4 bases lying between them. The germline gives CDR1 MNHNS, CDR2 SASEGT. CDR3 sequence (DNA): TGTGCCAGCAATGGGAACACCGGGGAGCTGTTTTTT. Its protein is CASNGNTGELFF.

The CDR3 loop is CASSLGVGTNEKLFF. CDR3 nucleotides: TGTGCCAGCAGCTTAGGGGTGGGGACTAATGAAAAACTGTTTTTT. The chain couples TRBV7-8 to TRBJ1-4; D gene ambiguous. Between the trimmed V and J ends, which lost 1 base and 2 bases, there was a span of 8 bases. Germline loops: CDR1 SGHVS, CDR2 FQNEAQ. CDR3 length: 15 residues.

The rearrangement uses TRBV5-4 and TRBJ2-7; 11 nucleotides align to TRBD1. Germline values: CDR1 SGHNT, CDR2 YYREEE (reference sequence). V lost 4 bases, J lost 7 bases, and 10 bases stayed unmatched. The CDR3 extends over 15 amino acids. CDR3 nucleotide sequence: TGTGCCAGCAGCCCGGACAGGGGGCAATCGGGGGAGCAGTACTTC. As protein: CASSPDRGQSGEQYF.